This T cell receptor beta chain was sequenced in a study of radiotherapy plus CTLA-4 blockade in lung cancer. The overall study: Of all patients, more than 15% responded objectively and 25% to 40% showed disease control. Broader study findings: Radiotherapy plus ipilimumab was followed by expansion in blood of tumor-derived TCR clones.

Comments on this clone: What it binds is unknown.

It was focal radiation plus CTLA-4 blockade with ipilimumab that patients with chemo-refractory metastatic non-small-cell lung cancer received. Profiling relied on immunoSEQ multiplex PCR, and the TCRdb table lists in-frame clones only, not all of them. The repertoire includes 95,000 to 150,000 clones, about 87% of them detected once, and approximately 6.6% sits in the top ten. The CDR3 spans 14 residues. V lost 6 bases and J lost 5; bases outside the gene matches: 7. Germline CDR1 LNHDA, CDR2 SQIVND (reference sequence). This sequence originates from a human donor with non-small cell lung cancer that progressed on radiotherapy plus ipilimumab. V and J are TRBV19 and TRBJ2-5, with TRBD2 matching over 9 bases. The sample was peripheral blood, taken from a patient treated with radiotherapy plus ipilimumab. DNA of the CDR3: TGTGCCAGTAGGTCCCTAGCGGGAAGTGAGACCCAGTACTTC. It specifies CASRSLAGSETQYF.